The 21 T cell receptor beta chains given below trace back to one sample, sequenced in a study of cytomegalovirus exposure and HLA in healthy donors. 60 Vbeta and 13 Jbeta primers were used in PCR. Sequencing was performed with immunoSEQ multiplex PCR; in TCRdb, only in-frame clones are kept and a portion is missing. The sample contains about 110,000 clones, approximately 12% of which appear only once. Sequenced material: PBMCs. These receptors were taken from a man aged 35-49 years in good health and CMV-seropositive.

In DNA form, the CDR3 reads TGTGCCAGTATTGGACAGGCCCTGAGGCACACTGAAGCTTTCTTT. Its translation is CASIGQALRHTEAFF. The chain is built from TRBV19 and TRBJ1-1; TRBD1 matches at 7 bases. Germline values: CDR1 LNHDA, CDR2 SQIVND (reference sequence). The CDR3 is 15 residues long. V gave up 7 bases and J gave up 3 bases; unmatched junction bases: 11. Full variable domain (remainder filled in from reference TRBV19 and TRBJ1-1): DGGITQSPKYLFRKEGQNVTLSCEQNLNHDAMYWYRQDPGQGLRLIYYSQIVNDFQKGDIAEGYSVSREKKESFPLTVTSAQKNPTAFYLCASIGQALRHTEAFFGQGTRLTVV.

Only a few counts were recorded for this clone. The chain has TRBV5-6 and TRBJ2-7; D is uncertain. Per germline, CDR1 SGHDT and CDR2 YYEEEE. The CDR3 loop spans 14 amino acids. Trimming removed 4 bases from V and 2 bases from J, with 13 bases in between. The CDR3 sequence: CASSMDGYTYEQYF. CDR3 DNA: TGTGCCAGCAGCATGGACGGGTATACCTACGAGCAGTACTTC.

The sample holds a few counts of this clone. The junction departs from the called germline gene at one end, perhaps through a read error. The rearrangement uses TRBV2 and TRBJ1-3, with 7 bases that match TRBD1. This CDR3 comprises 14 residues. From germline, CDR1 is SNHLY and CDR2 FYNNEI. CDR3 sequence reads: CASSVQGGMGFVGF. CDR3 DNA sequence: TGTGCCAGCAGTGTACAAGGGGGCATGGGATTTGTCGGATTT.

The CDR3 region is CASSERQGPTINYEQYF. In nucleotides, the CDR3 is TGTGCCAGCAGTGAAAGGCAGGGCCCTACCATCAACTACGAGCAGTACTTC. J is TRBJ2-7 and V is TRBV2; tentatively, D is TRBD1 (5 bases). The length of the CDR3 is 17 residues. Trimming removed 2 bases from V and 3 bases from J, with 20 bases in between. Per germline, CDR1 SNHLY and CDR2 FYNNEI.

This chain connects TRBV11-2 to TRBJ2-7; TRBD2 matches at 11 bases. With 5 bases clipped from V and 4 bases from J, the junction kept 4 bases outside the gene matches. The CDR3 has 14 residues. Germline V lookup: CDR1 SGHAT, CDR2 FQNNGV. The CDR3 here is CASSPTSGIYEQYF. For the CDR3, the DNA is TGTGCCAGCAGCCCGACTAGCGGGATTTACGAGCAGTACTTC.

The CDR3 DNA sequence: TGTGCCAGCAGGATAACGGGACAGCTAAACATGAACACTGAAGCTTTCTTT. Amino acid sequence: CASRITGQLNMNTEAFF. The rearrangement uses TRBV28 and TRBJ1-1; 7 nucleotides match TRBD1. With V trimmed by 6 bases and J by 0 bases, 13 bases remained unmatched. Germline V gene sequence: CDR1 MDHEN, CDR2 SYDVKM. This CDR3 has 17 amino acids. The variable domain in full, completed from reference TRBV28 and TRBJ1-1, reads DVKVTQSSRYLVKRTGEKVFLECVQDMDHENMFWYRQDPGLGLRLIYFSYDVKMKEKGDIPEGYSVSREKKERFSLILESASTNQTSMYLCASRITGQLNMNTEAFFGQGTRLTVV.

This clone was counted between two and nine times. The chain couples TRBV7-7 to TRBJ2-1; 12 bases match TRBD2. In germline, CDR1 is SSHAT, CDR2 FNYEAQ (reference sequence). The V and J ends lost 0 bases and 0 bases, in that order; junction bases with no gene match: 6. The CDR3 is made up of 19 amino acids. The CDR3 region has the DNA TGTGCCAGCAGCTTAGCCCTAGCGGGAGGGCCCCGCTCCTACAATGAGCAGTTCTTC. It encodes CASSLALAGGPRSYNEQFF. Variable domain in full (rest from reference TRBV7-7 and TRBJ2-1): GAGVSQSPRYKVTKRGQDVTLRCDPISSHATLYWYQQALGQGPEFLTYFNYEAQPDKSGLPSDRFSAERPEGSISTLTIQRTEQRDSAMYRCASSLALAGGPRSYNEQFFGPGTRLTVL.

A few counts support this clone. J is TRBJ2-5 and V is TRBV6-1, with 10 nucleotides matching TRBD1. Germline CDR1 and CDR2: MNHNS and SASEGT. The ends lost 6 bases at V and 2 bases at J; junction bases unmatched: 6. CDR3 length equals 15 residues. The CDR3 region has the DNA TGTGCCAGCAGGCCGGGACAGGGGTATCAAGAGACCCAGTACTTC. As protein: CASRPGQGYQETQYF.

The chain employs TRBV29-1 and TRBJ2-7; tentative D call: TRBD2 (5 bases). Germline values: CDR1 SQVTM, CDR2 ANQGSEA. V shed 6 bases and J shed 5 bases, with 17 bases lying between them. The CDR3 is made up of 13 amino acids. The CDR3 nucleotides are TGCAGCGTCACCGGGAATAGCGTCAACGAGCAGTACTTC. Encoded protein: CSVTGNSVNEQYF.

The table lists this clone with a few counts. V and J are TRBV29-1 and TRBJ2-1; perhaps TRBD1 as D (6 bases). From germline, CDR1 is SQVTM and CDR2 ANQGSEA. The CDR3 has 14 amino acids. V shed 6 bases and J shed 9 bases, with 21 bases lying between them. CDR3 region: CSVSRDTDSLEQFF. CDR3 nucleotide sequence: TGCAGCGTATCCCGGGACACGGACTCCCTTGAGCAGTTCTTC.

This clone occurred a few times. The V call is TRBV5-1, the J call TRBJ2-5; D not certain. This CDR3 is built from 14 residues. Germline V lookup: CDR1 SGHRS, CDR2 YFSETQ. V gave up 0 bases and J gave up 0 bases, with 6 bases separating them. CDR3 nucleotide sequence: TGCGCCAGCAGCTTGGCTTTGTACCAAGAGACCCAGTACTTC. Translated: CASSLALYQETQYF. Full variable domain (outside the CDR3, taken from reference TRBV5-1 and TRBJ2-5): KAGVTQTPRYLIKTRGQQVTLSCSPISGHRSVSWYQQTPGQGLQFLFEYFSETQRNKGNFPGRFSGRQFSNSRSEMNVSTLELGDSALYLCASSLALYQETQYFGPGTRLLVL.

This clone has only a few counts. This sequence is one base from a far larger clone and is likely a read error. J is TRBJ1-1 and V is TRBV5-6; no definite D call. The CDR3 loop spans 12 amino acids. The V gene's germline CDR1 is SGHDT and CDR2 YYEEEE. The V gene lost 2 bases and the J gene lost 4 bases, with 6 bases spanning the gap. The CDR3 DNA reads as TGTGCCAGCAGCTTCAGATGCACTGAAGCTTTCTTT. It specifies CASSFRCTEAFF.

Ten or more counts support this clone. V gene TRBV7-9 combines with J gene TRBJ2-7; 8 nucleotides match TRBD1. V lost 5 bases, J lost 3 bases, and 21 bases stayed unmatched. The CDR3 extends over 19 amino acids. CDR1 and CDR2 (germline): SEHNR, FQNEAQ (reference sequence). In nucleotides, the CDR3 is TGTGCCAGCAGCCTTCATACGGGCTCGAGGACAGGGCAAATCTACGAGCAGTACTTC. Translating it yields CASSLHTGSRTGQIYEQYF.

The chain links TRBV6-6 to TRBJ2-7; tentatively, D is TRBD2 (5 bases). The J call may be mistaken, given a closer DNA end match to TRBJ2-5. This CDR3 spans 12 amino acids. Looked up from germline, CDR1 is MNHNY and CDR2 is SVGAGI (reference sequence). The CDR3 region is CASTTTGKTQYF. The CDR3 region has the DNA TGTGCCAGCACCACCACGGGGAAGACCCAGTACTTC.

V and J are TRBV27 and TRBJ1-5; D is uncertain. V was trimmed by 5 bases and J by 5 bases, leaving 10 bases between them. Germline CDR1 and CDR2: MNHEY and SMNVEV (reference sequence). CDR3 length equals 13 residues. The CDR3 DNA follows: TGTGCCAGCAGTCGAAAGCCCGATCAGCCCCAGCATTTT. Protein: CASSRKPDQPQHF.

In its sample, this clone was seen a few times. The chain couples TRBV9 to TRBJ2-5; a weak D match, TRBD2 (6 bases). V lost 2 bases and J lost 2, with 13 bases in between. The CDR3 length is 15 residues. Germline V gene lookup returns CDR1 SGDLS and CDR2 YYNGEE. For the CDR3, the DNA is TGTGCCAGCAGCGTCGACGGGAGTAATCAAGAGACCCAGTACTTC. Amino acids: CASSVDGSNQETQYF. Looking up the rest from reference TRBV9 and TRBJ2-5 gives the full variable domain: DSGVTQTPKHLITATGQRVTLRCSPRSGDLSVYWYQQSLDQGLQFLIQYYNGEERAKGNILERFSAQQFPDLHSELNLSSLELGDSALYFCASSVDGSNQETQYFGPGTRLLVL.

V gene TRBV9 combines with J gene TRBJ2-5; 15 bases map to TRBD2. With V trimmed by 4 bases and J by 4 bases, 5 bases remained unmatched. This CDR3 has 16 residues. CDR1 and CDR2 from the germline V gene are SGDLS and YYNGEE. CDR3 sequence (DNA): TGTGCCAGCAGCCCTCCGGGACTAGCGGGAGGAGAGACCCAGTACTTC. Residues: CASSPPGLAGGETQYF.

The chain recombines TRBV9 with TRBJ2-6; tentative D call: TRBD2 (6 bases). Germline V gene lookup returns CDR1 SGDLS and CDR2 YYNGEE. The CDR3 is 20 amino acids. V lost 0 bases and J lost 2, with 21 bases in between. CDR3 protein: CASSVAGSGGTPAGANVLTF. CDR3 DNA sequence: TGTGCCAGCAGCGTAGCGGGGTCAGGCGGGACTCCCGCTGGGGCCAACGTCCTGACTTTC.

The chain has TRBV27 and TRBJ2-1, with D possibly matching TRBD2 (6 bases). Trimming removed 7 bases from V and 9 bases from J, with 13 bases in between. The CDR3 is made up of 12 amino acids. Germline V gene data show CDR1 as MNHEY and CDR2 as SMNVEV (reference sequence). Here the CDR3 reads CASTELAGEQFF. The CDR3, as DNA: TGTGCCAGCACCGAACTAGCTGGTGAGCAGTTCTTC.

J is TRBJ2-5 and V is TRBV6-1; 11 nucleotides align to TRBD2. The ends lost 2 bases at V and 4 bases at J; junction bases unmatched: 6. This CDR3 is built from 16 residues. CDR1 is MNHNS, CDR2 SASEGT, per germline. CDR3 DNA sequence: TGTGCCAGCAGTGAAAGAACTAGCGGGAGAGGAGAGACCCAGTACTTC. Translated: CASSERTSGRGETQYF.

This chain connects TRBV7-9 to TRBJ2-5; 12 nucleotides align to TRBD2. Germline V gene sequence: CDR1 SEHNR, CDR2 FQNEAQ (reference sequence). The CDR3 consists of 18 residues. With V trimmed by 3 bases and J by 4 bases, 12 bases remained unmatched. The CDR3 reads CASSFRPSGRALGETQYF. CDR3 sequence (DNA): TGTGCCAGCAGCTTTAGGCCTAGCGGGAGGGCCCTCGGAGAGACCCAGTACTTC.